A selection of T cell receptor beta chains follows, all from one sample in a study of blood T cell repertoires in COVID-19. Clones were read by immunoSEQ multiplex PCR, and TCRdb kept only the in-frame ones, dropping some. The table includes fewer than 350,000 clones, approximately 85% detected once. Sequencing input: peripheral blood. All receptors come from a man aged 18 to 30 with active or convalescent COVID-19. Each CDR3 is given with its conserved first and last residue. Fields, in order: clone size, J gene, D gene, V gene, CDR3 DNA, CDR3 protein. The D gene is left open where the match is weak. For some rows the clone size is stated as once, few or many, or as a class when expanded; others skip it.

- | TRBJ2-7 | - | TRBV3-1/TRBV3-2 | TGTGCCAGCAGCCCGAGCAGGGGGGACCCTCGTTCGTACTTC | CASSPSRGDPRSYF
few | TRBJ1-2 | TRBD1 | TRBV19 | TGTGCCAGTAGTACTGGGACAGGCCGTCGGGGCTACACCTTC | CASSTGTGRRGYTF
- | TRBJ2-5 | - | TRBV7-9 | TGTGCCAGCAGCAATGACAGGGAGGTGAAGACCCAGTACTTC | CASSNDREVKTQYF
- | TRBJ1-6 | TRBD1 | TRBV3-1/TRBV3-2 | TGTGCCAGCAGCCAGGCCTGGGACAGGGGACGGTCACCCCTCCACTTT | CASSQAWDRGRSPLHF
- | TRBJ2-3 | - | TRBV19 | TGTGCCAGTAGTATAGTAAGCAGGGATGGAGATACGCAGTATTTT | CASSIVSRDGDTQYF
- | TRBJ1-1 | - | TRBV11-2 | TGTGCCAGCAGCTTAGGTCCAGGCGCCCTAAACACTGAAGCTTTCTTT | CASSLGPGALNTEAFF
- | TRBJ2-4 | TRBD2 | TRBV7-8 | TGTGCCAGCGGGCGGGGGAGTGACATTCAGTACTTC | CASGRGSDIQYF
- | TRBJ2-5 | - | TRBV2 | TGTGCCAGCAGTACGGACCACGGGGGGACCCAGTACTTC | CASSTDHGGTQYF
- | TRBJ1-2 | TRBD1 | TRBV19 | TGTGCCAGCAGCTCCGGGACAGGGGAGTACTATGGCTACACCTTC | CASSSGTGEYYGYTF
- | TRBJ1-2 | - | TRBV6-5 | TGTGCCAGCAGTTACGGACTTCTAAACTATGGCTACACCTTC | CASSYGLLNYGYTF
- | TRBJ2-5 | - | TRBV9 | TGTGCCAGCAGCACCAGAGGGGGATCAGAGACCCAGTACTTC | CASSTRGGSETQYF
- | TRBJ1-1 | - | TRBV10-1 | TGCGCCAGCAGTGACCACAGGGCCATGAACACTGAAGCTTTCTTT | CASSDHRAMNTEAFF
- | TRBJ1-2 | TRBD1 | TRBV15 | TGTGCCACCAGCGGGACAGGGGGGTATGAAAACTATGGCTACACCTTC | CATSGTGGYENYGYTF
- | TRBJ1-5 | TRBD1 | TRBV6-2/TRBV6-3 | TGTGCCAGCAGCCCACACAGGGGGTATAGCAATCAGCCCCAGCATTTT | CASSPHRGYSNQPQHF
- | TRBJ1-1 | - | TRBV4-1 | TGCGCCAGCAGCACACGGACAGAAGCTTTCTTT | CASSTRTEAFF
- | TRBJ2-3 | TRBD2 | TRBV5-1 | TGCGCCAGCAGCCCGGGTGCCGGGACTAGCGTAGACAGGCGGGCAGATACGCAGTATTTT | CASSPGAGTSVDRRADTQYF
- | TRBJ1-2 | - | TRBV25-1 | TGTGCCAGCACCCCCGGGGGGACCTATGGCTACACCTTC | CASTPGGTYGYTF
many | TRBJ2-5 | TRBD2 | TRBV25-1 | TGTGCCAGCAGTGAAAGTGGTAGCGGGGCTTCTCAAGAGACCCAGTACTTC | CASSESGSGASQETQYF
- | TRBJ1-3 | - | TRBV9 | TGTGCCAGCAGCGTAGATCCAGGAGGGAGCTCTGGAAACACCATATATTTT | CASSVDPGGSSGNTIYF
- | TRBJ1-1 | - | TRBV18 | TGTGCCAGCTCACCCTCCGGGGGGGGTTCCACTGAAGCTTTCTTT | CASSPSGGGSTEAFF
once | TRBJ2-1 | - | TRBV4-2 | TGTGCCAGCAGCCAAGTGAGGGCAAATGAGCAGTTCTTC | CASSQVRANEQFF
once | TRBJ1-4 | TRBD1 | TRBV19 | TGTGCCAGCCATAGCAGGGGGGCTGGGGAAAAACTGTTTTTT | CASHSRGAGEKLFF
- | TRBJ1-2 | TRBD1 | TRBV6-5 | TGTGCCACCCGCAAGGGACAGGGGGATGGCTACACCTTC | CATRKGQGDGYTF
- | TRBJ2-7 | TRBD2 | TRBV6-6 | TGTGCCAGCAGAGCACCGGGGGGGCTTGGCGAGCAGTACTTC | CASRAPGGLGEQYF
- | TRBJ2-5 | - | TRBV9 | TGTGCCAGCAGCGCTCCTAGCAATCTAGAGACCCAGTACTTC | CASSAPSNLETQYF
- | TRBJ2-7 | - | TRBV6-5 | TGTGCCAGCAGTTACTCAGGCAGCGCCAACTACGAGCAGTACTTC | CASSYSGSANYEQYF
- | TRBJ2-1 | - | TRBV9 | TGTGCCAGCAGCGTAGGGCGGACAGACTCCTACAATGAGCAGTTCTTC | CASSVGRTDSYNEQFF
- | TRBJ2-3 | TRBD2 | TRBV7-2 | TGTGCCAGCAGCCCAAGCGGGGGGGCTGGAGATACGCAGTATTTT | CASSPSGGAGDTQYF
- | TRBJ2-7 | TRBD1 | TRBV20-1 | TGCAGTGCTAGTGTTCCCCAGGGGGCTGCCATCTACGAGCAGTACTTC | CSASVPQGAAIYEQYF
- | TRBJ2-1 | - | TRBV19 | TGTGCCAGTAGTATGGGGAGTGGGGCCTACAATGAGCAGTTCTTC | CASSMGSGAYNEQFF
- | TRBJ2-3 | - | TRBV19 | TGTGCCAGTCGAGGCGGGGTGACAGATACGCAGTATTTT | CASRGGVTDTQYF
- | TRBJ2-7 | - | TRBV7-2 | TGTGCCAGCAGCTTAGGATTGGGGACACCTTACGAGCAGTACTTC | CASSLGLGTPYEQYF
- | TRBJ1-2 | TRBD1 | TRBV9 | TGTGCCAGCAGCCCCCAGGGACAGGGCTACTATGGCTACACCTTC | CASSPQGQGYYGYTF
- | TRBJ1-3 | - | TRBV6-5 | TGTGCCAGCAGACCTCGACAGATCTCTGGAAACACCATATATTTT | CASRPRQISGNTIYF
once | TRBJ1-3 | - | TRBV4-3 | TGCGCCAGCAGCCAACTCCACGACAGCTTATACTCTGGAAACACCATATATTTT | CASSQLHDSLYSGNTIYF
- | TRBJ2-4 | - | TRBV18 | TGTGCCAGCTCACCACCGAGGACAGCAAACATTCAGTACTTC | CASSPPRTANIQYF
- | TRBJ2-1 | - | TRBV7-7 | TGTGCCAGCAGCTTAGGGATGGGGAGGCATGAGCAGTTCTTC | CASSLGMGRHEQFF
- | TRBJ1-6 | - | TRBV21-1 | TGTGCCAGCAGCTCAAAGGAGGTATCCTACTATAATTCACCCCTCCACTTT | CASSSKEVSYYNSPLHF
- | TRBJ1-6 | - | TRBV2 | TGTGCCAGCAGTGACGTAACCTATAATTCACCCCTCCACTTT | CASSDVTYNSPLHF
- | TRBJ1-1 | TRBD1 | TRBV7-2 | TGTGCCAGCAGCCTAGGACAGGGGGGTATCGGTGAAGCTTTCTTT | CASSLGQGGIGEAFF
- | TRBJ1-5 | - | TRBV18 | TGTGCCAGCTCTCGGACAGCCAATCAGCCCCAGCATTTT | CASSRTANQPQHF
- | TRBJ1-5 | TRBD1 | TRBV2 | TGTGCCAGCAGAGAGGACAGGTTCGGTCAGCCCCAGCATTTT | CASREDRFGQPQHF
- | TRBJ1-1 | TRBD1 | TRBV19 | TGTGCCAGTAGTATATTGTGGGAGACAGGGGGCTTTACTGAAGCTTTCTTT | CASSILWETGGFTEAFF
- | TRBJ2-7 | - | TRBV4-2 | TGTGCCAGCAGCCAATCCCCGACGACAGCTTCTTACGAGCAGTACTTC | CASSQSPTTASYEQYF
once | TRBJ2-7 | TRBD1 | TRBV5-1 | TGCGCCAGCAGCCGTTCCGCCGGGACAGGGGACTACGAGCAGTACTTC | CASSRSAGTGDYEQYF
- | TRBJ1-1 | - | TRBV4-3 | TGCGCCAGCAGCCAAGCGAAACAGATGAACACTGAAGCTTTCTTT | CASSQAKQMNTEAFF
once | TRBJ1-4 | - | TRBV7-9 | TGTGCCAGCAGCTTAGTACTGTGGGGGGTGGATGAAAAACTGTTTTTT | CASSLVLWGVDEKLFF
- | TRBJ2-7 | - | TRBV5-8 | TGTGCCAGCAGCTCCCTACCGGCGGGGGCCGAGCAGTACTTC | CASSSLPAGAEQYF
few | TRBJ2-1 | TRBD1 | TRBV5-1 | TGCGCCAGCAGCTTGGGGGACAGGGATGAGCAGTTCTTC | CASSLGDRDEQFF
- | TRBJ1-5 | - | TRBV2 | TGTGCCAGCAACGGGGGAGGGCAGCCCCAGCATTTT | CASNGGGQPQHF
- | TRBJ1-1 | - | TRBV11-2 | TGTGCCAGCGCCTCTAGCGGAGCGAACACTGAAGCTTTCTTT | CASASSGANTEAFF
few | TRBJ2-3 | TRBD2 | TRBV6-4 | TGTGCCAGCAGTGACACTAGCGGGGGTACCGATACGCAGTATTTT | CASSDTSGGTDTQYF
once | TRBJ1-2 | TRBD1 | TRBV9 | TGTGCCAGCAGCGCCTGGACAGGGCGGGACTATGGCTACACCTTC | CASSAWTGRDYGYTF
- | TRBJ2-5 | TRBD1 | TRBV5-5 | TGTGCCAGCAGCCCGGGACAGGGGCAAGAGACCCAGTACTTC | CASSPGQGQETQYF
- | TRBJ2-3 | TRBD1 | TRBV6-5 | TGTGCCAGCAGTTTCCCGGGACAGGGGGCTTATACGCAGTATTTT | CASSFPGQGAYTQYF
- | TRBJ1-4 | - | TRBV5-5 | TGTGCCAGCAGCTTGGGCGGGGACTGGGAAAAACTGTTTTTT | CASSLGGDWEKLFF
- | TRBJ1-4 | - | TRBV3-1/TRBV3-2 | TGTGCCAGCAGCCCCGGCAGGCTTACGACTAATGAAAAACTGTTTTTT | CASSPGRLTTNEKLFF
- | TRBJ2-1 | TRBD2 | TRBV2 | TGTGCCAGCAGTGGGACTAGCGGGGGGAGCTACAATGAGCAGTTCTTC | CASSGTSGGSYNEQFF
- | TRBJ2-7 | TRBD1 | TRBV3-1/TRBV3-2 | TGTGCCAGCAGCCTTCAAGGTCTTTGGGACAGGGGTCACGAGCAGTACTTC | CASSLQGLWDRGHEQYF